This T cell receptor (beta chain) originates from a study of vaccination effects on CD4 cells after COVID-19. Study findings and constraints: The study, lacking early post-infection timepoints, had few convalescent patients.

Antigen-specific CD4+ T cell clonotypes were called by their expansion after viral peptide-pool culture in ViraFEST. The authors isolated CD4+ T cells after about 10 days of culture. About this clone: What it recognizes is unknown.

This CDR3 has 11 amino acids. V gave up 8 bases and J gave up 4 bases, with 9 bases separating them. The germline V gene has CDR1 LNHDA and CDR2 SQIVND (reference sequence). The repertoire was sequenced with immunoSEQ multiplex PCR; TCRdb's copy has only in-frame clones and lacks some. The sample carries roughly 20,000 clones, about 71% recorded once. The starting material was CD4+ T cells from PBMCs cultured with HCoV-229E spike peptides, obtained before COVID-19 vaccination. This chain uses TRBV19 with TRBJ2-7; D is uncertain. The receptor comes from a human donor who received a COVID-19 vaccine. The CDR3 loop reads CASAIRYEQYF. The DNA of the CDR3 is TGTGCCAGTGCCATACGTTACGAGCAGTACTTC.